Listed below are T cell receptor beta chains from one sample, sequenced in a study of T cells in localized non-small cell lung cancer. Clones were read by immunoSEQ multiplex PCR, and TCRdb kept only the in-frame ones, dropping some. The sample lists about 4,600 clones; around 27% were seen once. The sequencing here drew on lung tumor tissue, taken before any cancer treatment. These receptors were obtained from a man between 40 and 69 years old with stage II lung adenocarcinoma. Both conserved end residues are part of each CDR3. D genes are given only for firm matches. Only some rows state a clone size, as once, few, many or a class for expanded clones.

>TRBV6-8|TRBJ2-3|13|NA|NA
CASSDGSTDTQYF
TGTGCCAGCAGTGACGGGAGCACAGATACGCAGTATTTT
>TRBV28|TRBJ2-3|17|NA|NA
CASSSKWGSLYTDTQYF
TGTGCCAGCAGTTCGAAGTGGGGCTCATTGTACACAGATACGCAGTATTTT
>TRBV11-3|TRBJ2-7|16|NA|TRBD2
CASSGTSGRWIYEQYF
TGTGCCAGCAGCGGGACTAGCGGGAGGTGGATCTACGAGCAGTACTTC
>TRBV19|TRBJ2-1|13|few|NA
CASSWAWDNEQFF
TGTGCCAGTAGTTGGGCGTGGGACAATGAGCAGTTCTTC
>TRBV30|TRBJ1-5|14|NA|TRBD1
CAWSAGQGNQPQHF
TGTGCCTGGAGTGCGGGACAGGGGAATCAGCCCCAGCATTTT
>TRBV9|TRBJ2-5|14|few|NA
CASSEGLARETQYF
TGTGCCAGCAGTGAAGGGCTAGCGAGGGAGACCCAGTACTTC
>TRBV19|TRBJ2-7|13|NA|NA
CASSIEDGYEQYF
TGTGCCAGTAGTATTGAGGACGGCTACGAGCAGTACTTC
>TRBV28|TRBJ2-3|14|NA|NA
CASSQPALTDTQYF
TGTGCCAGCAGCCAACCGGCCCTCACAGATACGCAGTATTTT
>TRBV9|TRBJ2-7|14|NA|TRBD2
CASSYGTSSYEQYF
TGTGCCAGCAGTTACGGGACTAGCTCCTACGAGCAGTACTTC
>TRBV19|TRBJ2-1|15|NA|NA
CASSIQDKTYNEQFF
TGTGCCAGTAGTATTCAGGACAAGACCTACAATGAGCAGTTCTTC
>TRBV19|TRBJ2-1|16|NA|NA
CASRAQGGAMGNEQFF
TGTGCCAGCAGGGCCCAGGGGGGGGCGATGGGGAATGAGCAGTTCTTC
>TRBV11-3|TRBJ2-3|14|few|NA
CASSRTRGADTQYF
TGTGCCAGCAGCCGGACTAGGGGGGCAGATACGCAGTATTTT
>TRBV11-3|TRBJ2-2|15|few|TRBD1
CASSTGQGRTGELFF
TGTGCCAGCAGCACTGGACAGGGGAGGACCGGGGAGCTGTTTTTT
>TRBV11-3|TRBJ2-5|14|medium-sized|NA
CASSLDPGGETQYF
TGTGCCAGCAGCTTAGATCCTGGGGGGGAGACCCAGTACTTC